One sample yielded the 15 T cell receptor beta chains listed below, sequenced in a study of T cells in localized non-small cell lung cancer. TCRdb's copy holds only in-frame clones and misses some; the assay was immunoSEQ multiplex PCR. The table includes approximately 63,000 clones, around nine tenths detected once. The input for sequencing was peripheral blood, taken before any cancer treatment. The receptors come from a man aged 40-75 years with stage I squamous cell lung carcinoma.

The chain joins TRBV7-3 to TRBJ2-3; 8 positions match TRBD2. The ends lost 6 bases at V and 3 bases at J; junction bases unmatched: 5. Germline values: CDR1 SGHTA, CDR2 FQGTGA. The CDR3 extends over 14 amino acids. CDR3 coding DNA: TGTGCCAGCAGTTTCGGGAGGGTAACAGATACGCAGTATTTT. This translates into CASSFGRVTDTQYF.

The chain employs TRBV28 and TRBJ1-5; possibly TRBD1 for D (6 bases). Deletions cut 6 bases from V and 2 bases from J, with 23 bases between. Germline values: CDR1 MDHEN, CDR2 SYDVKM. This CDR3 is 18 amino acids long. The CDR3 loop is CASRGGPARPGGNQPQHF. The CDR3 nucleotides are TGTGCCAGCAGGGGCGGGCCGGCGCGACCAGGGGGCAATCAGCCCCAGCATTTT.

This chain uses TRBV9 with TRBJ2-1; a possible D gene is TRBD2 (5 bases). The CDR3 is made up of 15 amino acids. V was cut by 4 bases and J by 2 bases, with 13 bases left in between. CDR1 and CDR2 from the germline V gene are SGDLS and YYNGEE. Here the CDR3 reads CASSSSGNTYNEQFF. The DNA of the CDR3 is TGTGCCAGCAGCTCTTCGGGAAACACCTACAATGAGCAGTTCTTC.

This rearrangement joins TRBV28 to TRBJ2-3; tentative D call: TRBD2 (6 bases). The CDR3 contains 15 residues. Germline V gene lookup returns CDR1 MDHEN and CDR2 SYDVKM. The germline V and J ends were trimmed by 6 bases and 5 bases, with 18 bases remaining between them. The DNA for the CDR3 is TGTGCCAGCAGCCCGTCCGGGACTCCCCAAGATACGCAGTATTTT. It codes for CASSPSGTPQDTQYF.

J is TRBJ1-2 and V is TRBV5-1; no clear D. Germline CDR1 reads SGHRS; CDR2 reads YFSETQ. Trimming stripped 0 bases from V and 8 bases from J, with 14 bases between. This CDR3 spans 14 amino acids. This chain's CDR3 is CASSLAPTETGYTF. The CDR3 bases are TGCGCCAGCAGCTTGGCCCCCACAGAAACCGGCTACACCTTC.

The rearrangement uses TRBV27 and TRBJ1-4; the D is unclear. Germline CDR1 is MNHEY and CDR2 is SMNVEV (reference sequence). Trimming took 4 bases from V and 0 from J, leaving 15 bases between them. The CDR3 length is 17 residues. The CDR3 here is CASSSLQGRATNEKLFF. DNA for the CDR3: TGTGCCAGCAGTTCCCTCCAAGGCAGAGCAACTAATGAAAAACTGTTTTTT.

This CDR3 is CASRETGQYEQYF. CDR3 coding DNA: TGTGCCAGCAGAGAGACAGGGCAGTACGAGCAGTACTTC. The chain is built from TRBV6-5 and TRBJ2-7; 7 bases are a match to TRBD1. The CDR3 has 13 amino acids. The trim removed 6 bases at V and 4 bases at J, leaving 6 bases unmatched. CDR1 is MNHEY, CDR2 SVGAGI, per germline.

CDR3 bases: TGTGCCAGCAGCTCGCTGGGGTTAGCGGGAGAGGACGAGCAGTACTTC. Its translation: CASSSLGLAGEDEQYF. V is TRBV5-8 and J is TRBJ2-7, with 9 bases that match TRBD2. V shed 3 bases, J shed 5 bases, and the junction held 12 bases outside the gene matches. Germline-derived CDR1 and CDR2 are SGHTS and YDEGEE. The CDR3 is made up of 16 amino acids.

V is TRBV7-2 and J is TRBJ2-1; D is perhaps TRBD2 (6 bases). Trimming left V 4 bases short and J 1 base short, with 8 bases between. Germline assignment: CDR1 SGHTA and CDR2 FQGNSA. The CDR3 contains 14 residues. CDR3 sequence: CASSYSGSYNEQFF. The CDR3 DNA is TGTGCCAGCAGCTATAGCGGATCCTACAATGAGCAGTTCTTC.

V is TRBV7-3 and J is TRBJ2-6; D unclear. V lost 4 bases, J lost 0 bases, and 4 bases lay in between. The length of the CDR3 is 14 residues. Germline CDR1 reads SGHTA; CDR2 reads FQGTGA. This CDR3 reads CASSSTSGANVLTF. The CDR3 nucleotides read TGTGCCAGCAGCTCTACCTCTGGGGCCAACGTCCTGACTTTC.

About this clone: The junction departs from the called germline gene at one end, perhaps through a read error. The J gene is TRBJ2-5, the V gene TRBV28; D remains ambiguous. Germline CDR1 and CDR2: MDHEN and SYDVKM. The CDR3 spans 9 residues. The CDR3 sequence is CPYQETQYF. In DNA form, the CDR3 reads TGCCCGTACCAAGAGACCCAGTACTTC.

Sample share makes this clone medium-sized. CDR3 sequence reads: CASSPSRDTSYEQYF. Here the CDR3 DNA reads TGTGCCAGCAGCCCCTCCCGGGACACTTCCTACGAGCAGTACTTC. The J gene is TRBJ2-7, the V gene TRBV7-2; a weak D match, TRBD1 (6 bases). The V gene's germline CDR1 is SGHTA and CDR2 FQGNSA. This CDR3 contains 15 residues. V dropped 5 bases and J dropped 1 base, with 15 bases sitting between them.

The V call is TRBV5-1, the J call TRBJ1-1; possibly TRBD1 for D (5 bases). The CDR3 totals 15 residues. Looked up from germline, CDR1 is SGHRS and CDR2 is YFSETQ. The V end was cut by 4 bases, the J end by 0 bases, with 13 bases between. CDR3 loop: CASSRDWGLNTEAFF. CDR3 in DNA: TGCGCCAGCAGCCGGGACTGGGGCTTGAACACTGAAGCTTTCTTT. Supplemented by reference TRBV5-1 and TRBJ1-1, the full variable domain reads KAGVTQTPRYLIKTRGQQVTLSCSPISGHRSVSWYQQTPGQGLQFLFEYFSETQRNKGNFPGRFSGRQFSNSRSEMNVSTLELGDSALYLCASSRDWGLNTEAFFGQGTRLTVV.

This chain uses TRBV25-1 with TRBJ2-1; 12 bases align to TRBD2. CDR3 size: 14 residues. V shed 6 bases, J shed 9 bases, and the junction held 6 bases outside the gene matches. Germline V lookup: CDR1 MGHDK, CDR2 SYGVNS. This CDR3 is CASSPSSGRGEQFF. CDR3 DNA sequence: TGTGCCAGCAGCCCCTCTAGCGGGAGGGGTGAGCAGTTCTTC. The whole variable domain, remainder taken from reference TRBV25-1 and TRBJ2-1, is EADIYQTPRYLVIGTGKKITLECSQTMGHDKMYWYQQDPGMELHLIHYSYGVNSTEKGDLSSESTVSRIRTEHFPLTLESARPSHTSQYLCASSPSSGRGEQFFGPGTRLTVL.

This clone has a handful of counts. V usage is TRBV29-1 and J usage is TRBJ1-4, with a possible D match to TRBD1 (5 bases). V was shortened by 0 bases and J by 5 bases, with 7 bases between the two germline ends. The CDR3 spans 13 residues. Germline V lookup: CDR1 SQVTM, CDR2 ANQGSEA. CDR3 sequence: CSVEEQANEKLFF. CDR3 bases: TGCAGCGTTGAAGAACAGGCAAATGAAAAACTGTTTTTT.